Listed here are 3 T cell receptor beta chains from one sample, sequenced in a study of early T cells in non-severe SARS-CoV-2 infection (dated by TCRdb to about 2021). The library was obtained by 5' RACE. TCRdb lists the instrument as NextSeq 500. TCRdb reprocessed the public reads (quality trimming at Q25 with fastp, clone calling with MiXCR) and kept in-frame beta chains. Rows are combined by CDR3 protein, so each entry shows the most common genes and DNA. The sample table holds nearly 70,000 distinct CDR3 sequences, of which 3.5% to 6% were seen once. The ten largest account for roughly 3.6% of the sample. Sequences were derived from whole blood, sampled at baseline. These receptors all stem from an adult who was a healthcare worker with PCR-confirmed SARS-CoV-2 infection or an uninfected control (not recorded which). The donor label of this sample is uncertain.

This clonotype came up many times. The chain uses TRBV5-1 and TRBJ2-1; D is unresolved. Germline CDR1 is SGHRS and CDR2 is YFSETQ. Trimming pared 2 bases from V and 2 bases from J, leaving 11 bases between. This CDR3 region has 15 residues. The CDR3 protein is CASSFQATTYNEQFF. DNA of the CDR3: TGCGCCAGCAGCTTCCAAGCTACTACCTACAATGAGCAGTTCTTC.

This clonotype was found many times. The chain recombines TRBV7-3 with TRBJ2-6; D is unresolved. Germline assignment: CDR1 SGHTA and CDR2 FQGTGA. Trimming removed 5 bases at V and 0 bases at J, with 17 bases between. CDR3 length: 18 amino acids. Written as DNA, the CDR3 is TGTGCCAGCAGCCCGGTACCTGACCCCCTCTCTGGGGCCAACGTCCTGACTTTC. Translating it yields CASSPVPDPLSGANVLTF.

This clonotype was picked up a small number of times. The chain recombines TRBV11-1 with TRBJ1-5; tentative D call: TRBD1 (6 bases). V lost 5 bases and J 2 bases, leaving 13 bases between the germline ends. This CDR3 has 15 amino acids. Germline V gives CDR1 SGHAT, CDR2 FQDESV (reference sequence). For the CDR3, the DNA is TGTGCCAGCAGCCTAACAGGGAACGGCAATCAGCCCCAGCATTTT. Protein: CASSLTGNGNQPQHF. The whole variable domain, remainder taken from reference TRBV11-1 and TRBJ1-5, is EAEVAQSPRYKITEKSQAVAFWCDPISGHATLYWYRQILGQGPELLVQFQDESVVDDSQLPKDRFSAERLKGVDSTLKIQPAELGDSAMYLCASSLTGNGNQPQHFGDGTRLSIL.